These 15 T cell receptor beta chains came from one sample sequenced in a study of blood T cell repertoires in COVID-19. The data were produced by immunoSEQ multiplex PCR, yet TCRdb's version contains in-frame clones alone and is incomplete. The sample shows 360,000 or so clones, approximately 84% of them seen only once. What was sequenced was PBMCs or T cells enriched from blood (not recorded which). Receptors originate from a woman aged 30 to 39 who had recovered from COVID-19.

This rearrangement joins TRBV10-2 to TRBJ1-1; D uncertain. V lost 8 bases, J lost 2 bases, and 12 bases lay in between. The germline gives CDR1 WSHSY, CDR2 SAAADI. The CDR3 extends over 13 amino acids. CDR3 amino acids: CASYNQENTEAFF. The CDR3 DNA is TGCGCCAGCTACAATCAGGAAAACACTGAAGCTTTCTTT.

The chain couples TRBV28 to TRBJ1-5; TRBD1 matches at 7 bases. CDR1 and CDR2 (germline): MDHEN, SYDVKM. The CDR3 is 14 amino acids. J gave up 3 bases and V 2 bases, and 1 base lay outside the gene matches. CDR3 sequence (DNA): TGTGCCAGCAGTTTAGACAGGGTCAATCAGCCCCAGCATTTT. It translates to CASSLDRVNQPQHF.

The J gene is TRBJ2-6, the V gene TRBV21-1; the table's D call, TRBD1, was not checked against the DNA. TRBV21-1 is an annotated pseudogene. CDR3 length equals 20 residues. CDR3 sequence (DNA): TGTGCCAGCAGCATGTCACCCCGGGACACAAAATACTCTGGGGCCAACGTCCTGACTTTC. It is translated as CASSMSPRDTKYSGANVLTF.

The V gene is TRBV18, the J gene TRBJ2-1, with D possibly matching TRBD2 (5 bases). Germline V CDR1 and CDR2: KGHSH, LQKENI. V was pared by 0 bases and J by 9 bases, with 12 bases between. The CDR3 runs to 14 residues. CDR3 sequence (DNA): TGTGCCAGCTCACCACCGGCCACTAGTACTGAGCAGTTCTTC. It specifies CASSPPATSTEQFF.

The chain carries TRBV11-2 and TRBJ1-2; tentative D call: TRBD1 (5 bases). This CDR3 region has 16 residues. V lost 5 bases and J 4 bases, leaving 20 bases between the germline ends. The germline gives CDR1 SGHAT, CDR2 FQNNGV. The CDR3 loop reads CASSPSVQGDFYGYTF. The CDR3, as DNA: TGTGCCAGCAGCCCCTCCGTTCAGGGTGACTTCTATGGCTACACCTTC.

The chain combines TRBV4-1 with TRBJ1-1, with TRBD1 matching over 12 bases. Germline V lookup: CDR1 MGHRA, CDR2 YSYEKL. The length of the CDR3 is 19 residues. J was trimmed by 4 bases and V by 3 bases; bases with no gene match: 15. Here the CDR3 reads CASSHSPGTGGARSTEAFF. In DNA form, the CDR3 reads TGCGCCAGCAGCCACTCACCCGGGACAGGGGGCGCCAGGAGCACTGAAGCTTTCTTT.

This clone was seen only a few times. The chain has TRBV3-1 (or the pseudogene TRBV3-2) and TRBJ2-2; D gene ambiguous. Germline-derived CDR1 and CDR2 are LGHDT and YNNKEL (reference sequence). The CDR3 is 16 amino acids. The germline V and J ends were trimmed by 1 base and 0 bases, with 9 bases remaining between them. This CDR3 reads CASSQGNSANTGELFF. CDR3 in DNA: TGTGCCAGCAGCCAAGGAAACTCCGCGAACACCGGGGAGCTGTTTTTT.

The chain couples TRBV28 to TRBJ2-2, with no clear D. Trimming removed 1 base from V and 0 bases from J, with 12 bases in between. Germline V CDR1 and CDR2: MDHEN, SYDVKM. CDR3 length: 17 amino acids. The chain's CDR3 is CASSLFAAAPNTGELFF. DNA for the CDR3: TGTGCCAGCAGTTTATTTGCCGCCGCGCCGAACACCGGGGAGCTGTTTTTT.

This clone was counted a single time. This chain links TRBV6-5 with TRBJ1-5; D is possibly TRBD1 (5 bases). This CDR3 is built from 13 residues. V gave up 4 bases and J gave up 11 bases, with 15 bases separating them. Germline V gives CDR1 MNHEY, CDR2 SVGAGI. CDR3 DNA sequence: TGTGCCAGCAGTTCGGAGGGGCTCCGATCCCAGCATTTT. Amino acids: CASSSEGLRSQHF.

The chain links TRBV11-2 to TRBJ2-1; 7 bases are shared with TRBD2. J lost 4 bases, V lost 5 bases, and 5 bases had no gene match. The CDR3 runs 14 residues. Per the germline V gene, CDR1 is SGHAT and CDR2 is FQNNGV. In DNA, the CDR3 is TGTGCCAGCAGCCTAGGGACTAAATACAATGAGCAGTTCTTC. Protein product: CASSLGTKYNEQFF.

This clone has only a few counts. J is TRBJ2-1 and V is TRBV27; 9 nucleotides line up with TRBD2. Germline trimming cut 2 bases from V and 4 bases from J; bases unmatched to any gene: 6. CDR3 size: 16 residues. Germline-derived CDR1 and CDR2 are MNHEY and SMNVEV (reference sequence). The DNA for the CDR3 is TGTGCCAGCAGTTTAGGGACTAGCCGTATTTACAATGAGCAGTTCTTC. Translation: CASSLGTSRIYNEQFF.

V and J are TRBV9 and TRBJ1-2; a weak D match, TRBD1 (5 bases). The germline gives CDR1 SGDLS, CDR2 YYNGEE. Between the trimmed V and J ends, which lost 0 bases and 2 bases, there was a span of 11 bases. CDR3 length: 15 residues. CDR3: CASSVDQGVNYGYTF. CDR3 DNA: TGTGCCAGCAGCGTAGACCAAGGGGTCAACTATGGCTACACCTTC.

V and J are TRBV7-9 and TRBJ2-7; 10 bases match TRBD1. Germline trimming cut 7 bases from V and 3 bases from J; bases unmatched to any gene: 6. Germline assignment: CDR1 SEHNR and CDR2 FQNEAQ (reference sequence). This CDR3 region has 14 residues. Here the CDR3 DNA reads TGTGCCAGCACCAGGACAGGGGGTGGCTACGAGCAGTACTTC. The encoded protein is CASTRTGGGYEQYF.

This chain links TRBV27 with TRBJ1-1, with a weak D call TRBD1 (5 bases). Germline CDR1 is MNHEY and CDR2 is SMNVEV (reference sequence). Between the trimmed V and J ends, which lost 1 base and 0 bases, there was a span of 12 bases. There are 16 residues in the CDR3. CDR3 loop: CASSLFRGNMNTEAFF. The CDR3 DNA is TGTGCCAGCAGTTTATTTAGGGGAAATATGAACACTGAAGCTTTCTTT.

The sample holds one count of this clone. J is TRBJ1-4 and V is TRBV27; possible D gene TRBD1, 5 bases. The germline V gene encodes CDR1 MNHEY and CDR2 SMNVEV (reference sequence). The CDR3 consists of 15 residues. V was cut by 5 bases and J by 6 bases, with 16 bases left in between. CDR3 nucleotides: TGTGCCAGCAGTCCTAGGGGAGGAGCGGATGAAAAACTGTTTTTT. Translating gives CASSPRGGADEKLFF.